The subject of this entry is one TCR beta chain. Its antigen is currently unknown. Germline CDR1 and CDR2: MNHEY and SMNVEV (reference sequence). This CDR3 is built from 16 residues. V was clipped by 4 bases and J by 3 bases; unmatched bases: 5. The record originates from a study of beta chain features in type 1 diabetes. Study background: The samples had approximately 100,000,000 sorted cells examined in all. Whole-study results and caveats: Moderately but significantly shorter TCRB CDR3s were found in Type 1 diabetes patients in all four CD4+ subsets. Patients with type 1 diabetes showed fewer VDJ junction insertions and more deletions. Across patients, naive, central memory and Treg TCRB repertoires exhibited apparently greater similarity than was observed across healthy donors.

TCRB transcripts that were expressed got sequenced, as all of the isolated RNA had been reverse transcribed. Some clones are missing from TCRdb's copy, which holds only in-frame ones; the method was immunoSEQ multiplex PCR. The data show 900,000 or so clones, about a sixth seen once. The source of this sequence is a woman aged 18-35 years in good health. The genes are TRBV27 and TRBJ2-1; 11 bases are shared with TRBD2. What was sequenced was naive CD4+ T cells from blood. CDR3 bases: TGTGCCAGCAGTTCGTTAGCGGGAGGGAACTACAATGAGCAGTTCTTC. Amino acid sequence: CASSSLAGGNYNEQFF.